What follows are 12 T cell receptor beta chains derived from one specimen sequenced in a study of siplizumab effects on memory and regulatory T cells. TCRdb's copy holds only in-frame clones and misses some; the assay was immunoSEQ multiplex PCR. The sample consists of about 120,000 clones, over 85% of them appearing once. Sample: non-Treg CD4+ T cells sorted from blood. These receptors originate from a human donor in good health.

A word on this clone: The same CDR3 also results from other DNA sequences found in this sample. The chain carries TRBV18 and TRBJ2-3; D is undetermined. This CDR3 has 13 residues. Germline assignment: CDR1 KGHSH and CDR2 LQKENI. Trimming pared 1 base from V and 3 bases from J, leaving 5 bases between. The CDR3 bases are TGTGCCAGCTCACCACGGTTGACAGATACGCAGTATTTT. Protein sequence: CASSPRLTDTQYF.

The chain recombines TRBV19 with TRBJ2-1; D may be TRBD1 (6 bases). This CDR3 is built from 12 residues. The germline V gene has CDR1 LNHDA and CDR2 SQIVND (reference sequence). V was cut by 10 bases and J by 3 bases, with 10 bases left in between. Here the CDR3 DNA reads TGTGCCACCAGGGGCGACTACAATGAGCAGTTCTTC. The encoded protein is CATRGDYNEQFF.

The chain carries TRBV18 and TRBJ2-5; 11 bases are shared with TRBD1. The CDR3 covers 14 residues. CDR1 KGHSH and CDR2 LQKENI come from the germline V gene. V lost 3 bases, J lost 7 bases, and 4 bases stayed unmatched. CDR3 loop: CASSPFGTGGTQYF. In DNA form, the CDR3 reads TGTGCCAGCTCACCTTTCGGGACAGGGGGGACCCAGTACTTC.

The chain couples TRBV7-9 to TRBJ2-7; D perhaps matches TRBD1 (5 bases). Germline CDR1 is SEHNR and CDR2 is FQNEAQ (reference sequence). This CDR3 comprises 14 residues. Trimming removed 5 bases at V and 5 bases at J, with 16 bases between. The CDR3 sequence is CASSDAGKVDEQYF. CDR3 nucleotides: TGTGCCAGCAGCGACGCAGGGAAAGTGGACGAGCAGTACTTC.

This clone was detected only once. The chain combines TRBV27 with TRBJ1-2; D is possibly TRBD1 (5 bases). CDR1 and CDR2 (germline): MNHEY, SMNVEV (reference sequence). CDR3 length: 15 amino acids. Trimming took off 1 base at V and 4 bases at J, with 13 bases between the two ends. The CDR3 sequence: CASSLLGDRGYGYTF. CDR3 in DNA: TGTGCCAGCAGTTTATTGGGGGACCGGGGCTATGGCTACACCTTC.

This clone was seen only once. This rearrangement joins TRBV5-4 to TRBJ1-1, with 7 bases that match TRBD1. Germline CDR1 SGHNT, CDR2 YYREEE (reference sequence). V was clipped by 3 bases and J by 0 bases; unmatched bases: 5. The CDR3 is made up of 15 amino acids. The CDR3 DNA is TGTGCCAGCAGCTGGGGGGGGACAGTGAACACTGAAGCTTTCTTT. Translation gives CASSWGGTVNTEAFF.

V and J are TRBV7-3 and TRBJ2-2; TRBD1 matches at 8 bases. The junction had 3 bases not matched to a gene; V was cut back by 3 bases and J by 3 bases. The CDR3 is 15 amino acids. Germline V CDR1 and CDR2: SGHTA, FQGTGA. CDR3 residues: CASSLGQVYTGELFF. The CDR3 DNA reads as TGTGCCAGCAGCTTGGGACAGGTTTACACCGGGGAGCTGTTTTTT.

This chain connects TRBV10-3 to TRBJ2-3; D gene ambiguous. Per germline, CDR1 ENHRY and CDR2 SYGVKD. Deletions cut 3 bases from V and 4 bases from J, with 5 bases between. The CDR3 spans 12 residues. The CDR3: CAISDEPDTQYF. The CDR3 DNA sequence: TGTGCCATCAGTGATGAGCCAGATACGCAGTATTTT.

The chain is built from TRBV7-9 and TRBJ2-5; a possible D gene is TRBD1 (5 bases). The V and J ends lost 6 bases and 5 bases respectively, with 13 bases between them. The germline V gene encodes CDR1 SEHNR and CDR2 FQNEAQ (reference sequence). The CDR3 is 13 amino acids. The CDR3 sequence is CASSPQGGETQYF. The CDR3 coding sequence is TGTGCCAGCAGTCCCCAGGGTGGGGAGACCCAGTACTTC.

The gene calls are TRBV5-4 and TRBJ1-6; the D gene is possibly TRBD1 (5 bases). The CDR3 has 15 residues. The germline V and J ends were trimmed by 3 bases and 7 bases, with 14 bases remaining between them. The V gene's germline CDR1 is SGHNT and CDR2 YYREEE (reference sequence). The chain's CDR3 is CASSWSREENSPLHF. CDR3 in DNA: TGTGCCAGCAGCTGGTCCAGGGAGGAAAATTCACCCCTCCACTTT.

The chain uses TRBV28 and TRBJ2-7; TRBD2 agrees at 8 bases. V was clipped by 5 bases and J by 2 bases; unmatched bases: 11. Germline V lookup: CDR1 MDHEN, CDR2 SYDVKM. CDR3 length: 16 amino acids. The CDR3 DNA sequence: TGTGCCAGCAGTGCCCCCCCGGGGGGGGGCCCCTACGAGCAGTACTTC. It codes for CASSAPPGGGPYEQYF.

The chain has TRBV5-6 and TRBJ2-7, with D perhaps matching TRBD1 (6 bases). The V gene's germline CDR1 is SGHDT and CDR2 YYEEEE. This CDR3 has 14 amino acids. Trimming took 2 bases from V and 6 from J, leaving 15 bases between them. CDR3 in DNA: TGTGCCAGCAGCTTATCCTTTCCCAGGGGCGAGCAGTACTTC. It encodes CASSLSFPRGEQYF. Full variable domain (missing parts from reference TRBV5-6 and TRBJ2-7): DAGVTQSPTHLIKTRGQQVTLRCSPKSGHDTVSWYQQALGQGPQFIFQYYEEEERQRGNFPDRFSGHQFPNYSSELNVNALLLGDSALYLCASSLSFPRGEQYFGPGTRLTVT.